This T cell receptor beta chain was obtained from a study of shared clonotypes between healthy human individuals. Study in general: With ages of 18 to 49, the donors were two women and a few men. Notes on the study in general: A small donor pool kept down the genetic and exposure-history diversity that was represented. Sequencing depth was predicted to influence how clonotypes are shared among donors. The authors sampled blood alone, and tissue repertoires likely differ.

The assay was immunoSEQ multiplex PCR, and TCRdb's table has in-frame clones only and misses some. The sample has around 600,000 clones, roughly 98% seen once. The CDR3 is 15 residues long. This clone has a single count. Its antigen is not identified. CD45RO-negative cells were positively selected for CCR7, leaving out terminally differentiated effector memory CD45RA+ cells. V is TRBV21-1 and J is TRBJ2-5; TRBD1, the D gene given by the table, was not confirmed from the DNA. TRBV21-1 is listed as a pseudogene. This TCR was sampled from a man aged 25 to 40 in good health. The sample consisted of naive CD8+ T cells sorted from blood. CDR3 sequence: CASTQKGQKQETQYF. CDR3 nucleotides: TGTGCCAGCACCCAAAAGGGACAAAAGCAAGAGACCCAGTACTTC.